These T cell receptor beta chains were read from a single sample in a study of blood T cell repertoires in COVID-19. Clones were read by immunoSEQ multiplex PCR, and TCRdb kept only the in-frame ones, dropping some. The sample contains some 260,000 clones, roughly 86% of which appear only once. Sequenced input: peripheral blood. These receptors were obtained from a human donor in a cohort sampled during active COVID-19. CDR3s include the opening cysteine and the closing phenylalanine or tryptophan. The order of the fields is CDR3 DNA, CDR3 protein, J gene, clone size, V gene, D gene. D genes are given only for firm matches. For some rows the clone size is stated as once, few or many, or as a class when expanded; others skip it.

DNA: TGTGCCAGCAGCTTAAGCGGGCGCCAGCCCCAGCATTTT
CDR3: CASSLSGRQPQHF
J: TRBJ1-5
size: .
V: TRBV13
D: .

DNA: TGTGCCAGCAGCGCCCGGGACAGGGGGCTCGGCTACACCTTC
CDR3: CASSARDRGLGYTF
J: TRBJ1-2
size: .
V: TRBV9
D: TRBD1

DNA: TGTGCCAGCAGCCCCCAGGGTGCCAGCGGGAGCTACAATGAGCAGTTCTTC
CDR3: CASSPQGASGSYNEQFF
J: TRBJ2-1
size: .
V: TRBV14
D: TRBD2

DNA: TGTGCCAGCAGCTTAGTACTAGCTTCCTACGAGCAGTACTTC
CDR3: CASSLVLASYEQYF
J: TRBJ2-7
size: .
V: TRBV7-2
D: .

DNA: TGCAGTGCTAACTCTAACTATGGCTACACCTTC
CDR3: CSANSNYGYTF
J: TRBJ1-2
size: few
V: TRBV20-1
D: .

DNA: TGTGCCAGCAGCTTGGAGTTTTTTTCACCCCTCCACTTT
CDR3: CASSLEFFSPLHF
J: TRBJ1-6
size: .
V: TRBV7-9
D: .

DNA: TGTGCCAGCAGCTCAGGACAGCTCTATGGCTACACCTTC
CDR3: CASSSGQLYGYTF
J: TRBJ1-2
size: .
V: TRBV5-4
D: .

DNA: TGTGCCTCTTCACCGGGACAGGGGGAGCGCGAGCAGTACTTC
CDR3: CASSPGQGEREQYF
J: TRBJ2-7
size: .
V: TRBV10-3
D: TRBD1

DNA: TGTGCCAGTAGTAAGCGACAGGGGGCCTCCTCGGACGAGCAGTACTTC
CDR3: CASSKRQGASSDEQYF
J: TRBJ2-7
size: .
V: TRBV19
D: TRBD1

DNA: TGCGCCAGCAGCCAAGACGAGACTGAAGCTTTCTTT
CDR3: CASSQDETEAFF
J: TRBJ1-1
size: .
V: TRBV4-3
D: .

DNA: TGTGCCAGCAGCGTAGGGACCAAAAAGGGGGAGCAGTACTTC
CDR3: CASSVGTKKGEQYF
J: TRBJ2-7
size: .
V: TRBV9
D: .

DNA: TGCAGCGTTGAATTGGGCCTTGGGTCGGTGGGGACCCAGTACTTC
CDR3: CSVELGLGSVGTQYF
J: TRBJ2-5
size: .
V: TRBV29-1
D: .

DNA: TGTGCCAGCTCATTCGGTCGGGGGGGCACGGGCTCCTACGAGCAGTACTTC
CDR3: CASSFGRGGTGSYEQYF
J: TRBJ2-7
size: .
V: TRBV18
D: TRBD2

DNA: TGTGCCAGCTCCCTCCCTTGGGGACTAGCGGGAGAGACAGATACGCAGTATTTT
CDR3: CASSLPWGLAGETDTQYF
J: TRBJ2-3
size: .
V: TRBV18
D: TRBD2

DNA: TGTGCCAGCAGCTTACTCCGACTGGGTAGCACAGATACGCAGTATTTT
CDR3: CASSLLRLGSTDTQYF
J: TRBJ2-3
size: .
V: TRBV7-9
D: .

DNA: TGTGCCAGCAGCCTCACCGCGGGTACCTCCTACAATGAGCAGTTCTTC
CDR3: CASSLTAGTSYNEQFF
J: TRBJ2-1
size: .
V: TRBV3-1/TRBV3-2
D: .

DNA: TGTGCCAGCAGCTTTTTCGAGGGGGCCCAGTACTTC
CDR3: CASSFFEGAQYF
J: TRBJ2-5
size: few
V: TRBV7-9
D: .

DNA: TGTGCCAGCAGTTCCCGGGACAGCTACAATGAGCAGTTCTTC
CDR3: CASSSRDSYNEQFF
J: TRBJ2-1
size: .
V: TRBV27
D: TRBD1

DNA: TGTGCCAGCAGCTCCATCCAGGGGGCAAGTAATGAAAAACTGTTTTTT
CDR3: CASSSIQGASNEKLFF
J: TRBJ1-4
size: few
V: TRBV5-6
D: TRBD1

DNA: TGTGCCACCAGCACCCATCCAGGGCGGGGGCAAGAGACCCAGTACTTC
CDR3: CATSTHPGRGQETQYF
J: TRBJ2-5
size: .
V: TRBV15
D: TRBD2

DNA: TGCGCCAGCAGTGAAGCGGGGGGGCTCGGCAATGAGCAGTTCTTC
CDR3: CASSEAGGLGNEQFF
J: TRBJ2-1
size: .
V: TRBV10-1
D: TRBD2

DNA: TGTGCCAGCACCCCAACGGCAGGGCCAAACATTCAGTACTTC
CDR3: CASTPTAGPNIQYF
J: TRBJ2-4
size: .
V: TRBV4-2
D: .

DNA: TGTGCCAGCAGCTTGGGGGGGGGCTCCTACAATGAGCAGTTCTTC
CDR3: CASSLGGGSYNEQFF
J: TRBJ2-1
size: .
V: TRBV5-4
D: TRBD2

DNA: TGTGCCAGCAGCTCCCAGATGAACACTGAAGCTTTCTTT
CDR3: CASSSQMNTEAFF
J: TRBJ1-1
size: .
V: TRBV7-2
D: .

DNA: TGTGCCAGTAAAGGTGAGGGTTTGAATCAGCCCCAGCATTTT
CDR3: CASKGEGLNQPQHF
J: TRBJ1-5
size: .
V: TRBV19
D: .

DNA: TGTGCCACCAGTGACTGGACAGGGGTGGATGGCTACACCTTC
CDR3: CATSDWTGVDGYTF
J: TRBJ1-2
size: .
V: TRBV24-1
D: TRBD1

DNA: TGTGCCAGCAGCTTAGTTCGGTTTCGGGCTAATGAAAAACTGTTTTTT
CDR3: CASSLVRFRANEKLFF
J: TRBJ1-4
size: .
V: TRBV7-8
D: .

DNA: TGCGCCAGCAGCCCTGGGACAGGAGGGTCAACAGATACGCAGTATTTT
CDR3: CASSPGTGGSTDTQYF
J: TRBJ2-3
size: medium-sized
V: TRBV5-1
D: TRBD1

DNA: TGTGCCAGCAGCCCCGGAGGGGCCGGTTCACCCCTCCACTTT
CDR3: CASSPGGAGSPLHF
J: TRBJ1-6
size: .
V: TRBV7-3
D: .

DNA: TGTGCCAGCAGCCACCGGATAAGGCAGGACAGGGGGGATGGCTACACCTTC
CDR3: CASSHRIRQDRGDGYTF
J: TRBJ1-2
size: .
V: TRBV11-2
D: TRBD1

DNA: TGTGCCATCAGTGAGCCAAAAGGGACAGGGGTCGAGCAGTACTTC
CDR3: CAISEPKGTGVEQYF
J: TRBJ2-7
size: once
V: TRBV10-3
D: TRBD1

DNA: TGTGCCAGCAGTTACAACAGATTGAACACTGAAGCTTTCTTT
CDR3: CASSYNRLNTEAFF
J: TRBJ1-1
size: once
V: TRBV6-2/TRBV6-3
D: .

DNA: TGTGCCAGCAGCTTAAGGACGGAGCTTTTAGCGGCGGACACCGGGGAGCTGTTTTTT
CDR3: CASSLRTELLAADTGELFF
J: TRBJ2-2
size: .
V: TRBV7-8
D: .

DNA: TGTGCCAGTAGGCAGGGGGCCGTAGGCCAAGAGACCCAGTACTTC
CDR3: CASRQGAVGQETQYF
J: TRBJ2-5
size: once
V: TRBV19
D: TRBD1